The TCR beta chain described here comes from a study of shared clonotypes between healthy human individuals. Authors' data handling: In the immunoSEQ data, sequences were junction-only and lacked quality scores, so filtering differed. Clones were sequenced by immunoSEQ multiplex PCR, and TCRdb holds only the in-frame ones, with some missing. V and J calls and clone size come straight from that table; D and trimming were deduced from the DNA. The repertoire holds millions of clones, with 90% to 95% as singletons. Germline CDR1 reads MDHEN; CDR2 reads SYDVKM. This CDR3 is built from 17 residues. V gave up 3 bases and J gave up 2 bases, with 20 bases separating them.

This receptor was taken from a man between 18 and 35 years old in good health. The chain carries TRBV28 and TRBJ2-7; D gene unclear. Sequencing input: naive CD4+ T cells sorted from blood. The subset was: CD45RA+ positively selected. CDR3 region: CASSFNTIGSDPYEQYF. DNA of the CDR3: TGTGCCAGCAGTTTTAACACAATTGGGTCAGACCCCTACGAGCAGTACTTC.